This TCR beta chain was sequenced in a study of T cells after yellow fever vaccination. CDR1 is SGHRS and CDR2 is YFSETQ in the germline V gene. There are 13 residues in the CDR3. V was pared by 6 bases and J by 7 bases, with 17 bases between. From the 5' RACE reads, TCRdb called clonotypes with MiXCR, one entry per CDR3 protein. Of under 700,000 distinct CDR3 sequences in the sample, roughly a sixth are singletons; the top ten hold 17%. A few counts support this clonotype. This sequence was found in a man aged 18-30 years who received the YFV17D yellow fever vaccine. This chain joins TRBV5-1 and TRBJ2-7, with D uncertain. The sample was PBMCs, taken around 5 days after the first yellow fever vaccination. The CDR3, as DNA: TGCGCCAGCAACCTAGACCCCTCTAGTGAGCAGTACTTC. Translated, it gives CASNLDPSSEQYF.